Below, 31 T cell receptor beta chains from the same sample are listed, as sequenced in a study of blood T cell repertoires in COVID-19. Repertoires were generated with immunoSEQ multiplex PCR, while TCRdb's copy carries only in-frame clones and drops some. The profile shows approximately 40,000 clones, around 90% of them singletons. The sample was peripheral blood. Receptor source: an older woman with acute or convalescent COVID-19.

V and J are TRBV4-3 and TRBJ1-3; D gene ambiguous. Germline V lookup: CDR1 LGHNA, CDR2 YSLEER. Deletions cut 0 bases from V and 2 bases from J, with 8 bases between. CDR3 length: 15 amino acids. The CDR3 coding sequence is TGCGCCAGCAGCCAAGAATCGGGAGCTGGAAACACCATATATTTT. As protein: CASSQESGAGNTIYF.

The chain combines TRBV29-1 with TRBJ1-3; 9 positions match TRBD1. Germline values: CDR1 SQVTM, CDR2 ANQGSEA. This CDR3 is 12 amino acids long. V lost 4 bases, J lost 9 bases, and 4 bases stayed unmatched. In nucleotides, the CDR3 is TGCAGCGTTGGACAGGGGGATAGCACCATATATTTT. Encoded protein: CSVGQGDSTIYF.

CDR3 loop: CASSNFGRVTYNEQFF. The CDR3 nucleotides are TGTGCCAGCAGCAACTTCGGGCGGGTAACTTACAATGAGCAGTTCTTC. The chain combines TRBV11-2 with TRBJ2-1; TRBD2 might be the D (5 bases). The V and J ends lost 5 bases and 4 bases respectively, with 18 bases between them. CDR1 and CDR2 from the germline V gene are SGHAT and FQNNGV. The CDR3 contains 16 residues. The full variable domain, with the rest looked up from reference TRBV11-2 and TRBJ2-1, is EAGVAQSPRYKIIEKRQSVAFWCNPISGHATLYWYQQILGQGPKLLIQFQNNGVVDDSQLPKDRFSAERLKGVDSTLKIQPAKLEDSAVYLCASSNFGRVTYNEQFFGPGTRLTVL.

The CDR3 DNA follows: TGTGCCAGCAGCTCCCCCAGACAGAGCAGTGGCACTGAAGCTTTCTTT. It translates to CASSSPRQSSGTEAFF. The chain has TRBV7-8 and TRBJ1-1; D perhaps matches TRBD1 (5 bases). This CDR3 is 16 amino acids long. Germline V gives CDR1 SGHVS, CDR2 FQNEAQ. V was cut by 4 bases and J by 4 bases, with 19 bases left in between. The entire variable domain, with the rest obtained from reference TRBV7-8 and TRBJ1-1, is as follows: GAGVSQSPRYKVAKRGQDVALRCDPISGHVSLFWYQQALGQGPEFLTYFQNEAQLDKSGLPSDRFFAERPEGSVSTLKIQRTQQEDSAVYLCASSSPRQSSGTEAFFGQGTRLTVV.

The CDR3 protein is CASSARGALNEQFF. CDR3 bases: TGTGCCAGTAGTGCCCGGGGGGCGTTGAATGAGCAGTTCTTC. V gene TRBV19 combines with J gene TRBJ2-1; perhaps TRBD2 as D (7 bases). The V gene's germline CDR1 is LNHDA and CDR2 SQIVND (reference sequence). Trimming cost V 5 bases and J 7 bases, with 15 bases left between them. The CDR3 is 14 amino acids.

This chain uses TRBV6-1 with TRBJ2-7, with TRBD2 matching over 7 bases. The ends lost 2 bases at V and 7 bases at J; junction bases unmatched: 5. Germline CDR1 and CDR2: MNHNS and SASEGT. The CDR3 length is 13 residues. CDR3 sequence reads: CASSETPGGEQYV. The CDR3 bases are TGTGCCAGCAGTGAAACCCCGGGGGGTGAGCAGTACGTC.

The CDR3 spells CASMRQATYGYTF. For the CDR3, the DNA is TGTGCCAGCATGAGACAGGCGACCTATGGCTACACCTTC. V is TRBV28 and J is TRBJ1-2, with D tentatively TRBD1 (6 bases). This CDR3 comprises 13 residues. Trimming removed 7 bases from V and 4 bases from J, with 13 bases in between. Germline-derived CDR1 and CDR2 are MDHEN and SYDVKM.

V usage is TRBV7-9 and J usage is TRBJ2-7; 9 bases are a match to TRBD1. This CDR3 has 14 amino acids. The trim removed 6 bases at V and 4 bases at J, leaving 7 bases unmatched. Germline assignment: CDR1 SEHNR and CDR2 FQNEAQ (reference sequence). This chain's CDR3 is CASRSPGQGYEQYV. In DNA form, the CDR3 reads TGTGCCAGCAGGTCGCCGGGACAGGGATACGAGCAGTACGTC.

The CDR3 reads CASSDPGGSGSPLHF. As DNA, the CDR3 is TGTGCCAGCAGCGATCCAGGGGGGTCGGGATCACCCCTCCACTTT. This rearrangement joins TRBV5-6 to TRBJ1-6, with 7 bases that match TRBD1. Germline V CDR1 and CDR2: SGHDT, YYEEEE. V shed 4 bases and J 10 bases; nucleotides not matched to a gene: 11. The CDR3 loop spans 15 amino acids. The full variable domain, rest sourced from reference TRBV5-6 and TRBJ1-6, is DAGVTQSPTHLIKTRGQQVTLRCSPKSGHDTVSWYQQALGQGPQFIFQYYEEEERQRGNFPDRFSGHQFPNYSSELNVNALLLGDSALYLCASSDPGGSGSPLHFGNGTRLTVT.

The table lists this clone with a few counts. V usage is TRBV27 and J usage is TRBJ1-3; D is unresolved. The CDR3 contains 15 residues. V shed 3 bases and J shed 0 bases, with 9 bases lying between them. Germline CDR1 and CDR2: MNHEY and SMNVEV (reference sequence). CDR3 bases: TGTGCCAGCAGTTTGATGGCAGACTCTGGAAACACCATATATTTT. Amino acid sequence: CASSLMADSGNTIYF.

This chain's CDR3 is CATAGGNGDNEQFF. The CDR3 bases are TGTGCCACCGCTGGAGGGAATGGTGACAATGAGCAGTTCTTC. The gene calls are TRBV24-1 and TRBJ2-1, with a weak D call TRBD2 (6 bases). V was clipped by 9 bases and J by 5 bases, with 16 bases between them. The CDR3 totals 14 residues. Germline V lookup: CDR1 KGHDR, CDR2 SFDVKD.

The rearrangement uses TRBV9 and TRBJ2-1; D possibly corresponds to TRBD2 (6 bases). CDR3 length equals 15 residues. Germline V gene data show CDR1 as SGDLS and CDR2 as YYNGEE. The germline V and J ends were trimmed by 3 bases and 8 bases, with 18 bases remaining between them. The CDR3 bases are TGTGCCAGCAGCGCCGGGACTCGACCTGGGGATGAGCAGTTCTTC. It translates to CASSAGTRPGDEQFF.

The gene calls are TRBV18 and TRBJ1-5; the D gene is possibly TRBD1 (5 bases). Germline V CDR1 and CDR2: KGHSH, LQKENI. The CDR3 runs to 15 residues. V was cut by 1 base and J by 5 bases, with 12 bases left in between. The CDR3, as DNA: TGTGCCAGCTCACCACGGTCAGGGCGAGATCAGCCCCAGCATTTT. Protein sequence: CASSPRSGRDQPQHF.

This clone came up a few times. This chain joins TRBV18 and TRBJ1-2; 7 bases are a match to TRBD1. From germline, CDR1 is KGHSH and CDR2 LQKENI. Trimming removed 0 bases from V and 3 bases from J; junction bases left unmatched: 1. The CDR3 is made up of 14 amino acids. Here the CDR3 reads CASSPPGTDYGYTF. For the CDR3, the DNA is TGTGCCAGCTCACCACCGGGGACAGACTATGGCTACACCTTC.

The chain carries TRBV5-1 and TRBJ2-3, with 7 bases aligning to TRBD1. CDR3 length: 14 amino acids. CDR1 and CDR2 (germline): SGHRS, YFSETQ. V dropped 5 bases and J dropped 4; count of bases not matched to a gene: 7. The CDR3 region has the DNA TGCGCCAGCAGTAGGGGGCCCGTACCAGATACGCAGTATTTT. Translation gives CASSRGPVPDTQYF.

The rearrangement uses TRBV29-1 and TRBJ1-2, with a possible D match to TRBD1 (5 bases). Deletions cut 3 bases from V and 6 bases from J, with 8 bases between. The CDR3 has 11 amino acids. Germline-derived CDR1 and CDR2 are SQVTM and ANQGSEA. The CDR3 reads CSVEGGNGYTF. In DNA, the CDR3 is TGCAGCGTTGAGGGGGGTAATGGCTACACCTTC. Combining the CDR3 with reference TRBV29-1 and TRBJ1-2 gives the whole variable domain SAVISQKPSRDICQRGTSLTIQCQVDSQVTMMFWYRQQPGQSLTLIATANQGSEATYESGFVIDKFPISRPNLTFSTLTVSNMSPEDSSIYLCSVEGGNGYTFGSGTRLTVV.

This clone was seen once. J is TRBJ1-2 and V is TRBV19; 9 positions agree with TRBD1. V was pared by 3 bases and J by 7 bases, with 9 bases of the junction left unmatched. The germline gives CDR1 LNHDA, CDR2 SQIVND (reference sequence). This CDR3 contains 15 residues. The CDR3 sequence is CASSISRGQGTGYTF. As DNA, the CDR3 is TGTGCCAGTAGTATTTCCCGCGGACAGGGGACTGGCTACACCTTC.

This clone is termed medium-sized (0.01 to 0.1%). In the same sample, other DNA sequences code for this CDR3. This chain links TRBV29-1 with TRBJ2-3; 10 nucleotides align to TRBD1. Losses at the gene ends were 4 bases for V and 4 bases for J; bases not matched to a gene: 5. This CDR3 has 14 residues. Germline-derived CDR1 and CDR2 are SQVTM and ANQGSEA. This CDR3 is CSVGGTGVADTQYF. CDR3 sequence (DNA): TGCAGCGTTGGAGGGACAGGGGTCGCAGATACGCAGTATTTT.

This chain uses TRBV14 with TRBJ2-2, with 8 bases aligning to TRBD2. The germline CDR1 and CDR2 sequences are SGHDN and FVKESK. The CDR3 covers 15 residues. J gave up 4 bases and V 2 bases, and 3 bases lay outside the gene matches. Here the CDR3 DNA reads TGTGCCAGCAGCCAAAATCTAGCGGGCACCGGGGAGCTGTTTTTT. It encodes CASSQNLAGTGELFF.

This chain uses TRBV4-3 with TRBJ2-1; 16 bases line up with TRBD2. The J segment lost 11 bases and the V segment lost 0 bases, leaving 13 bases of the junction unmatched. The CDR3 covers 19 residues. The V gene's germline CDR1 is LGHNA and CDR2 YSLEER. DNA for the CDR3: TGCGCCAGCAGCCAAGAGGCGGGACTAGCGGGAGGGGGCTCTTTGAAGCAGTTCTTC. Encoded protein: CASSQEAGLAGGGSLKQFF.

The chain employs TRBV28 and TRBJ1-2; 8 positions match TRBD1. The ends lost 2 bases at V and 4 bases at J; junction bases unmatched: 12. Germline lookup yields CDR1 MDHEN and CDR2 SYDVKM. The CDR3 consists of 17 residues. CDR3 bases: TGTGCCAGCAGTTTACCCACCGCCCGAGACAGGGGCTATGGCTACACCTTC. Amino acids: CASSLPTARDRGYGYTF.

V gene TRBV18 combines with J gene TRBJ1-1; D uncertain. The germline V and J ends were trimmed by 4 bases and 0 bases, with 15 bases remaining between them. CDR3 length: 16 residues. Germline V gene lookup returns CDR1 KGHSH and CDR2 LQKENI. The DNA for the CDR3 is TGTGCCAGCTCACTTTCGTCGGTACTCATGAACACTGAAGCTTTCTTT. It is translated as CASSLSSVLMNTEAFF.

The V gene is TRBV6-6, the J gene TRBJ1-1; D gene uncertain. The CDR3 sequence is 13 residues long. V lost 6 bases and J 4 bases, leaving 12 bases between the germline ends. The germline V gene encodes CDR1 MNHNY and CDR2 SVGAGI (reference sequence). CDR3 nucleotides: TGTGCCAGCAGCCCCCTCGTATCCACTGAAGCTTTCTTT. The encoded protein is CASSPLVSTEAFF.

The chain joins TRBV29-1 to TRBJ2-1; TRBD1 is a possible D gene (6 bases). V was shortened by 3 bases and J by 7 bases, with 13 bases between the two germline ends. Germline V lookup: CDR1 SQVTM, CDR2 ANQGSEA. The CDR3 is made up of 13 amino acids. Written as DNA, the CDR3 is TGCAGCGTTGACAGGGACACCCATAATGAGCAGTTCTTC. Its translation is CSVDRDTHNEQFF.

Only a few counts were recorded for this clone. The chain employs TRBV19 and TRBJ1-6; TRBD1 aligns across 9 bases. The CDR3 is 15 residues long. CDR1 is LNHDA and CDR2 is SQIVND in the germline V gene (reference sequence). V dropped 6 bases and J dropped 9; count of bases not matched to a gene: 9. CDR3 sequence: CASSLQQGAGSPLHF. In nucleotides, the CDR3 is TGTGCCAGTAGCCTCCAACAGGGGGCAGGTTCACCCCTCCACTTT.

The CDR3 region has the DNA TGTGCCAGCAGTTACTCGACAACCTCCTACAATGAGCAGTTCTTC. This translates into CASSYSTTSYNEQFF. The chain links TRBV6-6 to TRBJ2-1; D uncertain. The germline CDR1 and CDR2 sequences are MNHNY and SVGAGI (reference sequence). The CDR3 runs 15 residues. The V gene lost 0 bases and the J gene lost 0 bases, with 6 bases spanning the gap.

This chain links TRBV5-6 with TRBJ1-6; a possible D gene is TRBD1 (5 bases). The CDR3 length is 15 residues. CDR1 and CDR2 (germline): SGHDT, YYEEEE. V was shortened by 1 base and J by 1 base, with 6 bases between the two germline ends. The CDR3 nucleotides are TGTGCCAGCAGCTTGCCAGGGTCCTATAATTCACCCCTCCACTTT. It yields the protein CASSLPGSYNSPLHF.

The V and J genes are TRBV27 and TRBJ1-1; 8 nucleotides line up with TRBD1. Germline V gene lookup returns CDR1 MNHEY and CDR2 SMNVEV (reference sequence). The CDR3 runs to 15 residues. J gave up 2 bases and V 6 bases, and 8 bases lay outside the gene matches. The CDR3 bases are TGTGCCAGCAGATCGGTCGGGACAGGAAACACTGAAGCTTTCTTT. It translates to CASRSVGTGNTEAFF.

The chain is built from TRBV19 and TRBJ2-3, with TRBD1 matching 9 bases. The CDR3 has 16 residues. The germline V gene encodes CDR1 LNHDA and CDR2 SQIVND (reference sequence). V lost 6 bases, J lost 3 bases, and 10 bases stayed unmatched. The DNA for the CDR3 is TGTGCCAGTAGGAGATTGGGACAGGGTCGAACAGATACGCAGTATTTT. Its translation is CASRRLGQGRTDTQYF.

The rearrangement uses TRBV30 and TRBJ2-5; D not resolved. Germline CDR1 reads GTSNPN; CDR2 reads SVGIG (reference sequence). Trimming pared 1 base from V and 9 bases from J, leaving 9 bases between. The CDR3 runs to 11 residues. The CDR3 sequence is CAWSALRAQYF. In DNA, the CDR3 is TGTGCCTGGAGTGCGCTTCGGGCCCAGTACTTC. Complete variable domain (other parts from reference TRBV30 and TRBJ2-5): SQTIHQWPATLVQPVGSPLSLECTVEGTSNPNLYWYRQAAGRGLQLLFYSVGIGQISSEVPQNLSASRPQDRQFILSSKKLLLSDSGFYLCAWSALRAQYFGPGTRLLVL.

In DNA, the CDR3 is TGCGCCAGCAGCTTGGCCACAGGGAAGGCAGATACGCAGTATTTT. This encodes CASSLATGKADTQYF. The gene calls are TRBV5-1 and TRBJ2-3; possible D gene TRBD1, 6 bases. V was trimmed by 0 bases and J by 4 bases, leaving 12 bases between them. The germline CDR1 and CDR2 sequences are SGHRS and YFSETQ. The CDR3 totals 15 residues. Based on the CDR3 plus reference TRBV5-1 and TRBJ2-3, the full variable domain is KAGVTQTPRYLIKTRGQQVTLSCSPISGHRSVSWYQQTPGQGLQFLFEYFSETQRNKGNFPGRFSGRQFSNSRSEMNVSTLELGDSALYLCASSLATGKADTQYFGPGTRLTVL.